The 5 T cell receptor beta chains presented below share a single source sample, sequenced in a study of T cells after yellow fever vaccination. TCRdb independently ran MiXCR on the 5' RACE reads; one entry per CDR3 protein. The sample yields about 310,000 distinct CDR3 sequences, roughly 4% seen once. The sequences come from PBMCs, collected on the day of the yellow fever booster vaccination. The receptors shown here come from a man between 18 and 35 years old who received the YFV17D yellow fever vaccine.

The V call is TRBV11-2, the J call TRBJ2-1; maybe TRBD2 (6 bases). The germline CDR1 and CDR2 sequences are SGHAT and FQNNGV. This CDR3 is built from 13 residues. V was clipped by 0 bases and J by 7 bases, with 7 bases between them. The CDR3 sequence is CASSLDLANEQFF. The DNA of the CDR3 is TGTGCCAGCAGCTTAGACCTAGCGAATGAGCAGTTCTTC.

This clonotype was counted a few times. V gene TRBV6-5 combines with J gene TRBJ2-1; 7 bases align to TRBD1. The V gene end was trimmed by 5 bases and the J gene end by 3 bases; junction bases not matched to a gene: 7. Germline V CDR1 and CDR2: MNHEY, SVGAGI. The CDR3 has 15 residues. CDR3 sequence reads: CASSDHRDSYNEQFF. CDR3 sequence (DNA): TGTGCCAGCAGTGATCACCGGGACAGCTACAATGAGCAGTTCTTC.

This clonotype was seen repeatedly, ten times or more. This chain joins TRBV29-1 and TRBJ2-1; 7 nucleotides line up with TRBD2. Looked up from germline, CDR1 is SQVTM and CDR2 is ANQGSEA. The V and J ends lost 7 bases and 8 bases, in that order; junction bases with no gene match: 8. This CDR3 region has 12 residues. CDR3 region: CSAGTKRDEQFF. The CDR3 coding sequence is TGCAGCGCAGGGACTAAACGGGATGAGCAGTTCTTC.

This clonotype has ten or more counts. This rearrangement joins TRBV5-5 to TRBJ1-1, with D tentatively TRBD1 (5 bases). The CDR3 contains 15 residues. Deletions cut 2 bases from V and 3 bases from J, with 14 bases between. Germline CDR1 reads SGHKS; CDR2 reads YYEKEE (reference sequence). The CDR3 DNA is TGTGCCAGCAGCTTTTACGTTTGGGGGGACACTGAAGCTTTCTTT. It specifies CASSFYVWGDTEAFF.

This clonotype appeared a few times. CDR3 nucleotide sequence: TGTGCCAGCAGTTTAGGGCCTTTTTCGGGTGAAAAACTGTTTTTT. Translation: CASSLGPFSGEKLFF. The V call is TRBV12-3 or TRBV12-4, the J call TRBJ1-4; D call uncertain. Trimming removed 1 base at V and 7 bases at J, with 13 bases between. This CDR3 comprises 15 residues.